The entry below describes one T cell receptor beta chain. Its antigen remains unidentified. In the same sample, other DNA sequences code for this CDR3. PCR amplification relied on 60 Vbeta primers (plus 13 Jbeta primers). Generated by immunoSEQ multiplex PCR, the TCRdb table keeps only in-frame clones and is missing some. The sample contains about 130,000 clones, about 85% of which appear only once. This specimen comes from a study of cytomegalovirus exposure and HLA in healthy donors. Study-wide points: Analysis was performed later, and it showed HLA-associated TCR beta chains to be more clonally expanded than equally common others. Researchers reportedly found TCR beta sequences accurately predicted most subjects' HLA-A and HLA-B alleles.

Germline V lookup: CDR1 ENHRY, CDR2 SYGVKD. V was pared by 8 bases and J by 1 base, with 3 bases of the junction left unmatched. The CDR3 extends over 13 amino acids. The sequenced sample was PBMCs. This TCR was recovered from a woman aged 25 to 39 in good health and CMV-seropositive. V gene TRBV10-3 combines with J gene TRBJ1-2; 8 bases are a match to TRBD1. The CDR3 region has the DNA TGTGCCATCGGCGGACAGGGTAACTATGGCTACACCTTC. Its protein is CAIGGQGNYGYTF.